The entry below describes one T cell receptor (beta chain). Its specific antigen is unknown. No base-level quality is on record; no much larger clone is a single base apart. The data belong to a study of identical twins (dated by TCRdb to 2016 to 2017). In terms of the full investigation: The study deep-sequenced TCR alpha and beta repertoires from monozygotic twins, unrelated adults of various ages and cord blood to test whether fetal clonotypes persist. To rule out contamination, replicate twin experiments were performed at different times with different library preparation protocols.

All donors were healthy Caucasians. Using Miltenyi CD45RO+ enrichment and human naive T-cell isolation kits, memory (CD45RO+) and naive T cells were isolated from PBMC. Library method: 5' RACE. Sequenced using an Illumina HiSeq 2000. Template switching added a universal primer binding site, and the final cDNA carried a unique molecular identifier that allowed TCR cDNA molecules to be counted accurately. First-strand cDNA for TCR alpha and beta chains was synthesized from specific primers in the conserved constant-segment region. To control for contamination, every cDNA library carried two barcodes: a SMART-Mk sample barcode plus Illumina barcodes. Two successive PCR steps introduced TruSeq adapter sequences along with Illumina sample barcodes. The TCR alpha and beta cDNA libraries were sequenced on the Illumina HiSeq platform using custom primers. The study's processing was this. Unique molecular identifiers were extracted from raw reads with MiGEC, and CDR3 positions were determined with MiXCR. For each individual, recombination models were inferred using an EM algorithm with the repgenHMM and IGoR tools. Shared clonotypes were analyzed with the tcR package in R, and sharing was normalized by the product of cloneset sizes. Out-of-frame nonproductive sequences were analyzed to study raw recombination free of thymic and clonal selection effects. TCRdb ran its own pipeline on the public reads, namely fastp trimming at Q25 and MiXCR clone calling, and kept in-frame beta chains. Rows matching on CDR3 protein sequence are summarized as one entry with the most common DNA and genes. These V and J calls are TCRdb output, not the study's own analysis. This sample is represented by 140,000 to 150,000 distinct CDR3 sequences; around 3.4% of them were singletons. In total, the top ten clones hold approximately 7.6% of the sample.

General study outcomes and caveats: Zero-insertion analyses could be partly confounded by invariant T cells such as MAIT and iNKT, although diverse VJ usage argued against such confounding for most clonotypes. Compared with coincidental sharing between unrelated individuals, out-of-frame TCR alpha sequences shared between twins showed an excess of sequences with low generation probability. In beta out-of-frame sequences, excess twin sharing was weaker, because having fewer shared sequences lowered the signal-to-noise ratio. Fewer insertions were carried by abundant cord blood beta clonotypes, a similar but weaker trend appeared in young adult naive repertoires, and no such trend appeared in memory repertoires. In monozygotic twins, out-of-frame TCR alpha sharing was systematically underestimated by recombination models, although the models agreed with sharing between unrelated individuals. Because the same donors could not be followed over many years, the conclusions depended on cross-sectional statistical analysis.

The CDR3 runs 14 amino acids, cysteine and phenylalanine included. Just CDR3 DNA is preserved here, 42 bases in frame from base 1. CDR1 and CDR2 are read off the germline V gene as SGHNT and YENEEA. A distance of 13 bases separates the germline ends of V and J, which lose 5 bases and 3 bases respectively. This TCR came from a man younger than 35 in good health. Recombination linked TRBV11-3 to TRBJ1-1; possibly the D gene is TRBD1, per 5 matching bases. The sequenced sample was memory T cells sorted from blood. The sample's cell subset or site label, decoded: CD45RO+ enriched T cells. The CDR3 protein: CASSASGGDTEAFF. The nucleotide sequence reads TGTGCCAGCAGCGCTTCTGGGGGGGACACTGAAGCTTTCTTT.